This record covers a single TCR beta chain. Its antigen is not known. Treatment of the sample: 10-day PBMC culture with coronavirus spike peptide pools or control peptides (ViraFEST assay). First, ViraFEST expanded antigen-specific T cells with peptide pools, and next it sequenced the TCRs. The data were obtained in a study of vaccination and CD4 T cells after COVID-19. V was shortened by 1 base and J by 5 bases, with 21 bases between the two germline ends. CDR3 size: 17 residues. Researchers used the Oncomine TCR Beta short-read assay to sequence DNA from cultured CD4+ T cells. Genomic DNA was extracted from cultured CD4+ T cells. One entry per CDR3 protein, called by TCRdb with MiXCR from the PCR reads. Altogether over 15,000 distinct CDR3 sequences are present, under 45% being singletons, with the ten largest covering approximately 6.5%.

This specimen was CD4+ T cells from blood, cultured in vitro, taken before SARS-CoV-2 vaccination. V is TRBV5-3 and J is TRBJ1-1, with D unclear. TRBV5-3 is noted as an ORF with a role that remains uncertain. The TCR sequence derives from a human donor who had recovered from COVID-19. The DNA for the CDR3 is TGTGCCAGAAGCTTGTGTCTGGGGAATCACGGGGATACTGAAGCTTTCTTT. Protein product: CARSLCLGNHGDTEAFF.